What follows describes a single T cell receptor (beta chain). This entry is derived from a study of sequential checkpoint blockade in melanoma. Across the whole study: Arm A got nivolumab then ipilimumab; arm B the reverse, 1:1. Both treatment sequences were followed by maintenance nivolumab.

Here immunoSEQ multiplex PCR was the method, and the copy in TCRdb shows in-frame clones only, minus some. The sample lists around 19,000 clones, 82% occurring once. V was shortened by 6 bases and J by 0 bases, with 5 bases between the two germline ends. The CDR3 length is 12 residues. Per the germline V gene, CDR1 is MDHEN and CDR2 is SYDVKM. Noted treatment: randomized to nivolumab then ipilimumab (arm A) or the reverse (arm B). From thawed PBMCs, live CD3+CD8+ cells negative for CD19 and CD56 were sorted. The source was CD8+ T cells sorted from blood (inferred from file names), collected from a patient given nivolumab and ipilimumab in sequence. This TCR was recovered from a human donor with melanoma. This rearrangement joins TRBV28 to TRBJ1-1, with D possibly matching TRBD1 (5 bases). The CDR3 DNA sequence: TGTGCCAGCAGGGACATGAACACTGAAGCTTTCTTT. It is translated as CASRDMNTEAFF.